These 28 T cell receptor beta chains were sequenced from one sample in a study of blood T cells in healthy people across ages. The second PCR ran roughly 6 to 11 cycles with a sample-barcoded 5' primer and J-beta primers. MiXCR, applied by TCRdb to the 5' RACE reads, yields one record per CDR3 protein. This sample has some 1.4 million distinct CDR3 sequences, with around 39% found just once. Source material: blood. These receptors all come from a woman in her late teens or twenties in good health.

This chain connects TRBV3-1 to TRBJ1-5; possibly TRBD1 for D (6 bases). V was pared by 1 base and J by 2 bases, with 9 bases between. The CDR3 is 15 amino acids. Germline CDR1 LGHDT, CDR2 YNNKEL (reference sequence). In DNA form, the CDR3 reads TGTGCCAGCAGCCAAGTTGCAGGGGGCAATCAGCCCCAGCATTTT. Its protein product is CASSQVAGGNQPQHF.

V is TRBV7-2 and J is TRBJ1-2; D is uncertain. V lost 6 bases, J lost 8 bases, and 13 bases lay in between. The CDR3 covers 12 residues. Germline values: CDR1 SGHTA, CDR2 FQGNSA. This CDR3 is CASSTGVQGYTF. In DNA form, the CDR3 reads TGTGCCAGCAGTACCGGAGTGCAAGGCTACACCTTC.

This clonotype turned up a few times. The rearrangement uses TRBV6-6 and TRBJ1-1; D is perhaps TRBD1 (5 bases). CDR1 and CDR2 from the germline V gene are MNHNY and SVGAGI (reference sequence). Trimming shortened V by 7 bases and J by 3 bases, and 15 bases separated the two germline ends. This CDR3 is 14 amino acids long. CDR3 amino acids: CASKRGGGDTEAFF. The CDR3 region has the DNA TGTGCCAGCAAAAGGGGCGGAGGGGACACTGAAGCTTTCTTT.

The chain links TRBV7-2 to TRBJ2-7, with D possibly TRBD1 on 6 matching bases. The germline V and J ends were trimmed by 3 bases and 3 bases, with 18 bases remaining between them. This CDR3 has 16 amino acids. CDR1 SGHTA and CDR2 FQGNSA come from the germline V gene. CDR3 in DNA: TGTGCCAGCAGCTTGTGGGGTCGGGACACTCTCTACGAGCAGTACTTC. Its translation is CASSLWGRDTLYEQYF.

The chain employs TRBV20-1 and TRBJ2-7, with 13 bases matching TRBD2. V dropped 4 bases and J dropped 5; count of bases not matched to a gene: 8. The germline V gene has CDR1 DFQATT and CDR2 SNEGSKA (reference sequence). The CDR3 is 15 amino acids. The CDR3 nucleotides read TGCAGTGCTAAACGGACGGGACTAGCGGGACACGAGCAGTACTTC. It specifies CSAKRTGLAGHEQYF.

This clonotype showed up just a few times. CDR3 DNA sequence: TGCAGTGCTAGAGATGGTCGGGGTAGCACAGATACGCAGTATTTT. As protein: CSARDGRGSTDTQYF. The V and J genes are TRBV20-1 and TRBJ2-3, with a tentative D call TRBD2 (5 bases). Germline loops: CDR1 DFQATT, CDR2 SNEGSKA (reference sequence). V was shortened by 0 bases and J by 0 bases, with 10 bases between the two germline ends. The CDR3 consists of 15 residues.

The rearrangement links TRBV20-1 to TRBJ2-7, with 9 bases lining up with TRBD2. CDR1 is DFQATT, CDR2 SNEGSKA, per germline (reference sequence). V trimming: 3 bases; J trimming: 7 bases; junction bases outside the gene matches: 7. The CDR3 runs to 13 residues. This CDR3 reads CSASERGDNEQYF. The CDR3 nucleotides are TGCAGTGCTAGTGAGCGGGGGGACAATGAGCAGTACTTC.

This sequence joins TRBV20-1 and TRBJ2-1; weak D call: TRBD2 (6 bases). The J call could be wrong; TRBJ2-7 is a better fit for the DNA end. CDR3 size: 17 residues. Germline CDR1 reads DFQATT; CDR2 reads SNEGSKA (reference sequence). In DNA, the CDR3 is TGCAGTGCTAGAGATTTCCCGGGACTGCACTCCTACAATGAGCAGTACTTC. Amino acid sequence: CSARDFPGLHSYNEQYF.

The chain is built from TRBV11-2 and TRBJ2-1; 10 bases match TRBD2. The V and J ends lost 6 bases and 5 bases, in that order; junction bases with no gene match: 7. Germline CDR1 and CDR2: SGHAT and FQNNGV. CDR3 length: 15 residues. The CDR3: CASRTIAGGNNEQFF. The CDR3 DNA sequence: TGTGCCAGCAGGACCATAGCGGGGGGAAACAATGAGCAGTTCTTC.

This clonotype was counted between two and nine times. This rearrangement joins TRBV3-1 to TRBJ2-1; D could derive from TRBD1 or TRBD2 (5 bases each). Trimming took off 4 bases at V and 6 bases at J, with 10 bases between the two ends. This CDR3 region has 13 residues. Germline V gene lookup returns CDR1 LGHDT and CDR2 YNNKEL (reference sequence). The CDR3 DNA sequence: TGTGCCAGCAGCCTAGGTGGGACCAATGAGCAGTTCTTC. Its translation is CASSLGGTNEQFF.

With respect to this clonotype: A read error is possible here, since a much larger clone lies one base away. V usage is TRBV6-5 and J usage is TRBJ1-2; 8 bases agree with TRBD1. This CDR3 region has 14 residues. Per the germline V gene, CDR1 is MNHEY and CDR2 is SVGAGI. CDR3 bases: TGTGCCGGCAGTTATACAGGGGGTTACTATGGCTACACCTTC. Translation gives CAGSYTGGYYGYTF.

This clonotype was seen only once. One end of the junction fails to match germline, which may point to a read error. V usage is TRBV6-1 and J usage is TRBJ2-7; D not resolved. Germline V CDR1 and CDR2: MNHNS, SASEGT. The length of the CDR3 is 13 residues. The CDR3 region has the DNA TGTGCCATCAGACCCAGGAGCTCCTACGAGCAGAACTTC. It is translated as CAIRPRSSYEQNF.

This chain joins TRBV7-9 and TRBJ1-3, with D perhaps matching TRBD1 (5 bases). Germline CDR1 is SEHNR and CDR2 is FQNEAQ (reference sequence). CDR3 size: 16 residues. V was cut by 5 bases and J by 2 bases, with 16 bases left in between. CDR3 residues: CASSVQGILAGNTIYF. CDR3 coding DNA: TGTGCCAGCAGCGTTCAGGGCATCCTTGCTGGAAACACCATATATTTT.

V is TRBV7-9 and J is TRBJ2-3; no definite D call. Germline V gene sequence: CDR1 SEHNR, CDR2 FQNEAQ (reference sequence). The CDR3 consists of 16 residues. Trimming removed 6 bases at V and 1 base at J, with 17 bases between. CDR3 protein: CASSSSSVRGTDTQYF. The CDR3 DNA sequence: TGTGCCAGCAGTTCAAGCTCGGTAAGGGGCACAGATACGCAGTATTTT.

This clonotype occurred a few times. This chain links TRBV20-1 with TRBJ2-1; D gene unclear. V was shortened by 6 bases and J by 9 bases, with 15 bases between the two germline ends. The CDR3 covers 12 residues. The germline V gene has CDR1 DFQATT and CDR2 SNEGSKA (reference sequence). The CDR3 nucleotides are TGCAGTGCAGAGCCCTCGGACGGTGAGCAGTTCTTC. It specifies CSAEPSDGEQFF.

The rearrangement links TRBV10-3 to TRBJ2-3, with a possible D match to TRBD2 (7 bases). Germline V gives CDR1 ENHRY, CDR2 SYGVKD. This CDR3 has 21 residues. V lost 4 bases and J 5 bases, leaving 34 bases between the germline ends. This CDR3 reads CAISGLPDGTTDPGAIDTQYF. The CDR3 DNA follows: TGTGCCATCAGTGGTCTACCGGACGGGACTACCGACCCAGGGGCCATAGATACGCAGTATTTT.

This clonotype has a handful of counts. This may stem from a read error, because a much larger clone lies one nucleotide away. The chain links TRBV11-2 to TRBJ1-1, with D uncertain. The CDR3 runs to 11 residues. Looked up from germline, CDR1 is SGHAT and CDR2 is FQNNGV. V lost 3 bases to trimming and J lost 6 bases, with 5 bases between them. The CDR3 here is CASSFDSEAFF. The DNA of the CDR3 is TGTGCCAGCAGCTTTGACTCTGAAGCTTTCTTT.

This clonotype was detected only a few times. CDR3 protein: CASSLDYLAGGRQFF. The CDR3 nucleotides are TGTGCCAGCAGCTTAGATTATCTAGCGGGAGGCCGGCAGTTCTTC. The V and J genes are TRBV7-9 and TRBJ2-1; 11 bases are shared with TRBD2. This CDR3 has 15 amino acids. J gave up 12 bases and V 1 base, and 8 bases lay outside the gene matches. Germline CDR1 is SEHNR and CDR2 is FQNEAQ (reference sequence). The variable domain in full, completed from reference TRBV7-9 and TRBJ2-1, reads DTGVSQNPRHKITKRGQNVTFRCDPISEHNRLYWYRQTLGQGPEFLTYFQNEAQLEKSRLLSDRFSAERPKGSFSTLEIQRTEQGDSAMYLCASSLDYLAGGRQFFGPGTRLTVL.

The V and J genes are TRBV2 and TRBJ2-1; 10 nucleotides match TRBD2. The CDR3 covers 13 residues. In germline, CDR1 is SNHLY, CDR2 FYNNEI. The junction had 3 bases not matched to a gene; V was cut back by 9 bases and J by 4 bases. The CDR3 nucleotides read TGTGCCAGTCAGCGGGAGGGGTACAATGAGCAGTTCTTC. This sequence encodes CASQREGYNEQFF.

The chain is built from TRBV5-1 and TRBJ2-3; a weak D match, TRBD1 (6 bases). This CDR3 is 14 amino acids long. CDR1 and CDR2 from the germline V gene are SGHRS and YFSETQ. Trimming pared 2 bases from V and 3 bases from J, leaving 10 bases between. The CDR3 sequence: CASSFGGQTDTQYF. The CDR3 region has the DNA TGCGCCAGCAGCTTTGGGGGCCAGACAGATACGCAGTATTTT.

This clonotype was counted between two and nine times. This chain joins TRBV12-3 or TRBV12-4 and TRBJ1-5; D remains ambiguous. The V end was cut by 2 bases, the J end by 5 bases, with 10 bases between. The CDR3 consists of 14 residues. CDR3 loop: CASSLQAAHQPQHF. The CDR3 DNA reads TGTGCCAGCAGTTTACAGGCAGCCCATCAGCCCCAGCATTTT.

This clonotype was seen a few times. This rearrangement joins TRBV7-3 to TRBJ2-3; D is ambiguous. V lost 5 bases and J 1 base, leaving 10 bases between the germline ends. Germline-derived CDR1 and CDR2 are SGHTA and FQGTGA. The CDR3 is 14 amino acids. The CDR3 loop reads CASSPSKGTDTQYF. CDR3 nucleotide sequence: TGTGCCAGCAGCCCCTCCAAGGGCACAGATACGCAGTATTTT.

The V and J genes are TRBV29-1 and TRBJ2-5; maybe TRBD1 (5 bases). V was cut by 3 bases and J by 4 bases, with 12 bases left in between. The CDR3 has 13 residues. Germline loops: CDR1 SQVTM, CDR2 ANQGSEA. CDR3: CSVDNRTPETQYF. CDR3 bases: TGCAGCGTTGACAACAGGACCCCAGAGACCCAGTACTTC.

This clonotype was counted a few times. The chain employs TRBV25-1 and TRBJ2-5; TRBD2 might be the D (6 bases). The germline CDR1 and CDR2 sequences are MGHDK and SYGVNS. Trimming shortened V by 6 bases and J by 1 base, and 9 bases separated the two germline ends. This CDR3 is built from 13 residues. In DNA, the CDR3 is TGTGCCAGCAGGCGGACTACCCAAGAGACCCAGTACTTC. Its protein product is CASRRTTQETQYF.

This clonotype was counted only a few times. The rearrangement uses TRBV6-6 and TRBJ1-4; D uncertain. The ends were cut back, 11 bases at V and 0 bases at J, with 16 bases in the middle. The CDR3 totals 15 residues. Germline lookup yields CDR1 MNHNY and CDR2 SVGAGI (reference sequence). The CDR3 DNA reads TGTGCCGCCTCGGCAGGCGAAACAACTAATGAAAAACTGTTTTTT. Its protein product is CAASAGETTNEKLFF.

This clonotype was seen more than once but under ten times. The chain employs TRBV21-1 and TRBJ2-7. TRBV21-1 is a pseudogene segment. The CDR3 runs 15 residues. The CDR3 DNA follows: TGTGCCAGCAGCAAAGTGACTAGGAGCTCCTACGAGCAGTACTTC. Amino acid sequence: CASSKVTRSSYEQYF.

The genes are TRBV5-1 and TRBJ2-5; TRBD2 agrees at 14 bases. Germline values: CDR1 SGHRS, CDR2 YFSETQ. V shed 3 bases, J shed 11 bases, and the junction held 12 bases outside the gene matches. The CDR3 totals 16 residues. CDR3 protein: CASSYAGTSGSGEQYF. CDR3 nucleotide sequence: TGCGCCAGCAGCTACGCCGGGACTAGCGGGAGCGGTGAGCAGTACTTC.

The V call is TRBV20-1, the J call TRBJ2-1; 8 bases are shared with TRBD1. From germline, CDR1 is DFQATT and CDR2 SNEGSKA (reference sequence). V lost 6 bases to trimming and J lost 7 bases; unmatched junction nucleotides: 11. CDR3 size: 14 residues. For the CDR3, the DNA is TGCAGTGCGCGGCAGGGGGCAGGAGGGAATGAGCAGTTCTTC. It translates to CSARQGAGGNEQFF.